Listed below are T cell receptor beta chains from one sample, sequenced in a study of beta chain features in type 1 diabetes. Libraries were prepared by immunoSEQ multiplex PCR; TCRdb keeps only in-frame clonotypes and omits some of them. The table has fewer than 200,000 clones, about 13% seen once. Sequencing input: central memory CD4+ T cells from blood. Source of these receptors: a woman aged 18 to 35 in good health. Both conserved end residues are part of each CDR3. A D gene is named only where the DNA matches it firmly. Clone sizes are given selectively: once, few, many, or a class where the clone is expanded.

J gene	clone size	V gene	D gene	CDR3 protein	CDR3 DNA
TRBJ2-6	once	TRBV19	.	CASSIHIRSGANVLTF	TGTGCCAGTAGTATTCACATCCGCTCTGGGGCCAACGTCCTGACTTTC
TRBJ1-1	few	TRBV29-1	.	CSVVQQPNTEAFF	TGCAGCGTTGTACAGCAGCCGAACACTGAAGCTTTCTTT
TRBJ1-1	few	TRBV2	.	CAGRDTRPNTEAFF	TGTGCCGGCCGGGACACGAGGCCCAACACTGAAGCTTTCTTT
TRBJ2-2	few	TRBV5-4	.	CASSLAGAVGYTGELFF	TGTGCCAGCAGCTTGGCAGGGGCGGTCGGTTACACCGGGGAGCTGTTTTTT
TRBJ1-3	few	TRBV28	.	CASSFIRGTSGNTIYF	TGTGCCAGCAGTTTCATCAGGGGAACCTCGGGAAACACCATATATTTT
TRBJ2-1	few	TRBV15	TRBD2	CATSRALTSGSYNEQFF	TGTGCCACCAGCAGGGCCCTTACTAGCGGCTCCTACAATGAGCAGTTCTTC
TRBJ1-1	few	TRBV28	.	CASSNRPNTEAFF	TGTGCCAGCAGTAACAGGCCGAACACTGAAGCTTTCTTT
TRBJ1-1	few	TRBV9	.	CASSPRNMNTEAFF	TGTGCCAGCAGCCCCCGTAACATGAACACTGAAGCTTTCTTT
TRBJ1-1	.	TRBV23-1	TRBD1	CAIPGQGTMNTEAFF	TGCGCCATCCCGGGACAGGGTACCATGAACACTGAAGCTTTCTTT
TRBJ2-7	.	TRBV30	TRBD2	CAWSAGLAGYEQYF	TGTGCCTGGAGCGCGGGTCTAGCGGGCTACGAGCAGTACTTC
TRBJ1-2	.	TRBV30	.	CAWSENYGYTF	TGTGCCTGGTCCGAGAACTATGGCTACACCTTC
TRBJ1-5	few	TRBV10-3	TRBD1	CAISAGGLGQPQHF	TGTGCCATCAGTGCAGGGGGCCTAGGTCAGCCCCAGCATTTT
TRBJ1-1	few	TRBV29-1	.	CSGAGTAFF	TGCAGTGGGGCAGGGACTGCTTTCTTT
TRBJ2-3	few	TRBV15	.	CATSRGNQGFQDTQYF	TGTGCCACCAGCAGGGGGAATCAGGGCTTTCAAGATACGCAGTATTTT
TRBJ2-5	.	TRBV7-9	.	CASSLQGPGETQYF	TGTGCCAGCAGCTTACAGGGGCCGGGGGAGACCCAGTACTTC
TRBJ1-4	.	TRBV25-1	TRBD1	CASSADRGTNEKLFF	TGTGCCAGCAGCGCGGACAGGGGCACTAATGAAAAACTGTTTTTT
TRBJ1-5	.	TRBV19	TRBD1	CASSFTGVVSQPQHF	TGTGCCAGTAGTTTCACAGGGGTTGTTAGTCAGCCCCAGCATTTT
TRBJ2-1	few	TRBV21-1	.	CASSKENRGFSYNEQFF	TGTGCCAGCAGCAAAGAGAACAGGGGGTTCTCCTACAATGAGCAGTTCTTC
TRBJ2-7	few	TRBV19	TRBD2	CASRQTRGRLEQYF	TGTGCCAGTAGGCAAACCCGCGGGAGGCTCGAGCAGTACTTC
TRBJ1-2	few	TRBV5-1	TRBD1	CASSSTGRQGARNGYTF	TGCGCCAGCAGCTCCACGGGACGACAGGGGGCTAGGAATGGCTACACCTTC
TRBJ2-1	many	TRBV29-1	TRBD1	CSVEEGQGWSNEQFF	TGCAGCGTTGAAGAGGGACAGGGTTGGTCCAATGAGCAGTTCTTC
TRBJ1-5	.	TRBV28	TRBD1	CASSSSGTGADRPQHF	TGTGCCAGCAGTTCCTCTGGTACAGGGGCGGACAGGCCCCAGCATTTT
TRBJ1-1	.	TRBV5-1	.	CASSLTPTVPNTEAFF	TGCGCCAGCAGCTTGACCCCGACAGTTCCGAACACTGAAGCTTTCTTT
TRBJ1-4	few	TRBV7-2	TRBD1	CASSQGQGNEKLFF	TGTGCCAGCAGTCAGGGACAGGGCAATGAAAAACTGTTTTTT
TRBJ1-1	few	TRBV7-9	.	CASSSGLTEAFF	TGTGCCAGCAGCTCTGGCCTCACTGAAGCTTTCTTT
TRBJ1-2	.	TRBV5-4	TRBD1	CASSLRGGDNGYTF	TGTGCCAGCAGCTTGAGAGGGGGCGACAATGGCTACACCTTC
TRBJ2-1	.	TRBV9	TRBD2	CASGTSGRVYNEQFF	TGTGCCAGTGGGACTAGCGGGAGAGTGTACAATGAGCAGTTCTTC
TRBJ2-5	few	TRBV4-3	TRBD1	CASSQEAEQGAETQYF	TGCGCCAGCAGCCAAGAGGCCGAACAGGGGGCCGAGACCCAGTACTTC
TRBJ2-1	.	TRBV28	.	CASSQGYRIVTNEQFF	TGTGCCAGCAGTCAGGGGTACCGGATTGTGACAAATGAGCAGTTCTTC
TRBJ2-7	.	TRBV5-1	TRBD2	CASSTGDYSYEQYF	TGCGCCAGCAGCACGGGGGACTATTCCTACGAGCAGTACTTC
TRBJ2-7	.	TRBV7-9	.	CATMWGASSYEQYF	TGTGCCACCATGTGGGGCGCCTCCAGTTACGAGCAGTACTTC
TRBJ2-2	few	TRBV2	.	CASSERGFGTGELFF	TGTGCCAGCAGTGAACGAGGGTTTGGCACCGGGGAGCTGTTTTTT
TRBJ2-5	.	TRBV28	.	CASSFGGSQETQYF	TGTGCCAGCAGTTTCGGGGGTTCCCAAGAGACCCAGTACTTC
TRBJ2-2	few	TRBV29-1	TRBD1	CSVYRGYTGELFF	TGCAGCGTGTACAGGGGGTACACCGGGGAGCTGTTTTTT
TRBJ2-4	few	TRBV7-2	TRBD1	CASSPGQPAKNIQYF	TGTGCCAGCAGCCCGGGACAGCCAGCCAAAAACATTCAGTACTTC
TRBJ2-7	.	TRBV28	.	CASSPQESYEQYF	TGTGCCAGCAGTCCCCAGGAATCCTACGAGCAGTACTTC
TRBJ2-2	few	TRBV2	.	CASSGLEAGELFF	TGTGCCAGCAGTGGGTTAGAAGCCGGGGAGCTGTTTTTT
TRBJ2-6	.	TRBV7-3	TRBD1	CASSPQGALKSGANVLTF	TGTGCCAGCAGCCCCCAGGGGGCGCTTAAGTCTGGGGCCAACGTCCTGACTTTC
TRBJ1-1	.	TRBV7-6	.	CASSLDPTVNTEAFF	TGTGCCAGCAGCTTAGATCCGACAGTGAACACTGAAGCTTTCTTT
TRBJ1-1	.	TRBV9	TRBD1	CASSLTDRANTEAFF	TGTGCCAGCAGCCTGACGGACAGGGCGAACACTGAAGCTTTCTTT
TRBJ2-4	few	TRBV18	.	CASSPAEKNIQYF	TGTGCCAGCTCACCAGCGGAAAAAAACATTCAGTACTTC
TRBJ2-4	.	TRBV4-1	.	CASSQELQGHRLKNIQYF	TGCGCCAGCAGCCAAGAGTTGCAGGGACATAGGTTGAAAAACATTCAGTACTTC
TRBJ2-1	few	TRBV4-2	.	CASSQGLAEPSYNEQFF	TGTGCCAGCAGCCAAGGATTAGCGGAGCCCTCCTACAATGAGCAGTTCTTC
TRBJ2-2	.	TRBV5-4	TRBD1	CASSIGTAGTGELFF	TGTGCCAGCAGCATAGGGACAGCTGGCACCGGGGAGCTGTTTTTT
TRBJ1-2	.	TRBV28	TRBD1	CASTPTGARGYTF	TGTGCCAGCACACCGACAGGGGCGAGGGGCTACACCTTC
TRBJ2-2	.	TRBV10-3	.	CAITPTGLNTGELFF	TGTGCCATCACCCCGACAGGACTGAACACCGGGGAGCTGTTTTTT
TRBJ2-1	few	TRBV6-5	.	CASSPLLPTGNEQFF	TGTGCCAGCAGTCCTCTGTTGCCGACTGGGAATGAGCAGTTCTTC
TRBJ1-5	.	TRBV2	.	CASSVRSPNQPQHF	TGTGCCAGCAGCGTCCGGAGTCCGAATCAGCCCCAGCATTTT
TRBJ1-2	.	TRBV28	.	CASSLSWQGADYTF	TGTGCCAGCAGTTTATCGTGGCAGGGTGCAGACTACACCTTC
TRBJ2-1	.	TRBV6-5	.	CASSSGSVSYNEQFF	TGTGCCAGCAGCTCCGGGTCAGTCTCCTACAATGAGCAGTTCTTC
TRBJ2-5	few	TRBV18	TRBD1	CASSPSNDPGGFQETQYF	TGTGCCAGCTCACCAAGCAATGACCCAGGGGGCTTTCAAGAGACCCAGTACTTC
TRBJ2-5	once	TRBV20-1	.	CSARQGETQYF	TGCAGTGCTAGACAGGGAGAGACCCAGTACTTC
TRBJ1-2	.	TRBV27	TRBD1	CASTISGQGMGNGYTF	TGTGCCAGCACGATTTCAGGACAGGGGATGGGAAATGGCTACACCTTC
TRBJ2-1	few	TRBV11-2	TRBD2	CASSLARSGRGDEQFF	TGTGCCAGCAGCTTAGCGCGGAGCGGGAGAGGCGATGAGCAGTTCTTC
TRBJ2-3	.	TRBV7-8	TRBD1	CASSLANRGTDTQYF	TGTGCCAGCAGCTTAGCAAACAGGGGGACAGATACGCAGTATTTT
TRBJ2-7	few	TRBV6-5	TRBD1	CASRKQGNMNYEQYF	TGTGCCAGCAGAAAACAGGGGAACATGAACTACGAGCAGTACTTC
TRBJ2-1	.	TRBV7-9	.	CASSLDTYRYNEQFF	TGTGCCAGCAGCTTAGATACCTATCGGTACAATGAGCAGTTCTTC
TRBJ1-5	.	TRBV7-8	.	CASSAVIRGPYSNQPQHF	TGTGCCAGCAGCGCCGTGATCAGGGGCCCGTATAGCAATCAGCCCCAGCATTTT
TRBJ2-6	few	TRBV10-3	TRBD1	CAISDQGTGRSGANVLTF	TGTGCCATCAGTGATCAGGGGACAGGCCGCTCTGGGGCCAACGTCCTGACTTTC